This TCR beta chain came from a study of patients and donors after allogeneic stem cell transplantation. Germline CDR1 SGHVS, CDR2 FNYEAQ. V gave up 4 bases and J gave up 4 bases, with 13 bases separating them. The CDR3 has 15 amino acids. TCRdb fed the RT-PCR reads into MiXCR, producing one record per CDR3 protein. The sample has hundreds of thousands of distinct CDR3 sequences; 16% are singletons. This clonotype was recorded a few times. This rearrangement joins TRBV7-6 to TRBJ1-4; tentatively, D is TRBD1 (6 bases). The clonotype originates from a human donor who was either an allogeneic HSCT recipient or a stem cell or donor lymphocyte infusion donor (not recorded which). It is not recorded whose cells these are; they may come from a transplant donor. The sample consisted of blood, either unsorted or a sorted T cell fraction (not recorded which). The CDR3 region has the DNA TGTGCCAGCAGCTCCGAAACAGGGATTAATGAAAAACTGTTTTTT. Translated, it gives CASSSETGINEKLFF.